This T cell receptor beta chain was found in a study of long-term antiretroviral therapy in people with HIV. In the study overall: Sampling started about a decade before the 2015 immediate-ART recommendation.

A note on this clone: No antigen is known for it.

General study results and limits: Absence of data on ART adherence, viral resistance or therapy changes was noted.

Germline V CDR1 and CDR2: SGHTA, FQGNSA. V lost 5 bases and J 2 bases, leaving 6 bases between the germline ends. CDR3 length equals 13 residues. A v3.0 immunoSEQ assay was performed at survey level. TCRdb keeps only in-frame clones here, not all; method: immunoSEQ multiplex PCR. The table shows roughly 25,000 clones, with about 80% occurring only once. The input for sequencing was unsorted PBMCs, taken 0.7 years before starting antiretroviral therapy. This clonotype originated in a man aged 25-45 years with HIV. The chain has TRBV7-2 and TRBJ2-2; D is undetermined. CDR3 in amino acids: CASSPKNTGELFF. CDR3 nucleotides: TGTGCCAGCAGCCCTAAAAACACCGGGGAGCTGTTTTTT. Full variable domain (outside the CDR3, taken from reference TRBV7-2 and TRBJ2-2): GAGVSQSPSNKVTEKGKDVELRCDPISGHTALYWYRQSLGQGLEFLIYFQGNSAPDKSGLPSDRFSAERTGGSVSTLTIQRTQQEDSAVYLCASSPKNTGELFFGEGSRLTVL.